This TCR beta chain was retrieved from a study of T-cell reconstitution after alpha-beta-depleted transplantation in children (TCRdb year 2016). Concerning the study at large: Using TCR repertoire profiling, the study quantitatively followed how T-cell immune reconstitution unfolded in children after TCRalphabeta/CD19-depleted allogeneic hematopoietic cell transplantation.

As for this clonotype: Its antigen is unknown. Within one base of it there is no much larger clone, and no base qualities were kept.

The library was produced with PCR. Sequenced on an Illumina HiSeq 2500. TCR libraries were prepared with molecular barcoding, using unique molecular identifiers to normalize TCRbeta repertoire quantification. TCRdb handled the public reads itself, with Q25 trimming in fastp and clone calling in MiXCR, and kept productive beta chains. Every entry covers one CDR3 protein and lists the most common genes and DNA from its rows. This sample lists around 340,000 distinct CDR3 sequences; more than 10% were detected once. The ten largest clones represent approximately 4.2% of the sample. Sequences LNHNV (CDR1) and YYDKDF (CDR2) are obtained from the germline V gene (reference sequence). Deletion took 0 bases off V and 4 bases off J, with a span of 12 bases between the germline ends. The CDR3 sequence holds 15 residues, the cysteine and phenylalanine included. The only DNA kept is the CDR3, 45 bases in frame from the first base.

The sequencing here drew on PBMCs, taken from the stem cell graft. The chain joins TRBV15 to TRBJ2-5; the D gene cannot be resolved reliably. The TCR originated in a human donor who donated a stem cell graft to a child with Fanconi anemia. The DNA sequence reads TGTGCCACCAGCAGAGATCTTGGGGAACGAGAGACCCAGTACTTC. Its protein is CATSRDLGERETQYF. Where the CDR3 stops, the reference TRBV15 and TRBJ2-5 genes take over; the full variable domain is DAMVIQNPRYQVTQFGKPVTLSCSQTLNHNVMYWYQQKSSQAPKLLFHYYDKDFNNEADTPDNFQSRRPNTSFCFLDIRSPGLGDTAMYLCATSRDLGERETQYFGPGTRLLVL.